Shown below are 12 T cell receptor beta chains from a single sample sequenced in a study of T cell repertoires in cytomegalovirus infection. Each CDR3 protein is one row after TCRdb ran MiXCR on the reads. The top ten clones hold more than 20% of a sample with nearly 550,000 distinct CDR3 sequences, approximately 15% of them seen once. The specimen was CD8+ T cells from PBMCs. The receptors shown here come from a human donor in good health (CMV status not recorded). Some clones in this sample may be carry-over from other donors' samples.

The chain employs TRBV27 and TRBJ2-7, with a tentative D call TRBD1 (6 bases). This CDR3 has 13 residues. Germline lookup yields CDR1 MNHEY and CDR2 SMNVEV (reference sequence). Trimming removed 5 bases from V and 3 bases from J, with 11 bases in between. The CDR3 loop is CASSPGAFYEQYF. CDR3 nucleotides: TGTGCCAGCAGTCCAGGGGCTTTCTACGAGCAGTACTTC.

This clonotype occurred a few times. This chain links TRBV2 with TRBJ2-3; 9 bases line up with TRBD2. The CDR3 extends over 18 amino acids. Germline CDR1 SNHLY, CDR2 FYNNEI. V lost 0 bases, J lost 3 bases, and 10 bases stayed unmatched. The CDR3 DNA sequence: TGTGCCAGCAGTGAAGCGCTCGGAGGGCTAGCGGGAACAGATACGCAGTATTTT. Translated: CASSEALGGLAGTDTQYF.

The rearrangement uses TRBV20-1 and TRBJ2-2; 8 nucleotides agree with TRBD1. The V gene's germline CDR1 is DFQATT and CDR2 SNEGSKA (reference sequence). There are 16 residues in the CDR3. V shed 6 bases, J shed 0 bases, and the junction held 9 bases outside the gene matches. CDR3 protein: CSASHRDRPNTGELFF. As DNA, the CDR3 is TGCAGTGCCTCACACCGGGACAGGCCGAACACCGGGGAGCTGTTTTTT.

This clonotype came up many times. This chain links TRBV6-5 with TRBJ1-3; TRBD1 aligns across 7 bases. CDR3 length: 15 residues. The V gene's germline CDR1 is MNHEY and CDR2 SVGAGI. J gave up 3 bases and V 6 bases, and 8 bases lay outside the gene matches. The CDR3 here is CASRSAGGDGNTIYF. DNA of the CDR3: TGTGCCAGCAGATCAGCAGGGGGTGATGGAAACACCATATATTTT.

This chain uses TRBV27 with TRBJ1-6; a possible D gene is TRBD1 (6 bases). V dropped 0 bases and J dropped 17 bases, with 20 bases sitting between them. This CDR3 comprises 15 residues. Per the germline V gene, CDR1 is MNHEY and CDR2 is SMNVEV (reference sequence). The CDR3 DNA follows: TGTGCCAGCAGTTTATCGAGGGGGGCTAAGGGGCTGGTCCACTTT. Translation: CASSLSRGAKGLVHF.

This clonotype was counted at least ten times. The J gene is TRBJ2-3, the V gene TRBV7-9; perhaps TRBD1 as D (5 bases). Germline CDR1 reads SEHNR; CDR2 reads FQNEAQ (reference sequence). V was pared by 5 bases and J by 1 base, with 13 bases between. The CDR3 loop spans 15 amino acids. The CDR3 DNA sequence: TGTGCCAGCAGCCGAACAGGTCCCCGCACAGATACGCAGTATTTT. Translation: CASSRTGPRTDTQYF.

Concerning this clonotype itself: This likely comes from a read error, as the CDR3 has no conserved phenylalanine or tryptophan at its end. The chain joins TRBV24-1 to TRBJ2-1, with D tentatively TRBD1 or TRBD2 (5 bases each). Germline V gene data show CDR1 as KGHDR and CDR2 as SFDVKD. Trimming stripped 3 bases from V and 5 bases from J, with 10 bases between. This CDR3 spans 14 amino acids. CDR3 nucleotides: TGTGCCACCAGTGATCCTGAGGGGAACAATGAGCAGTTCCTC. Amino acids: CATSDPEGNNEQFL.

This clonotype was detected ten times or more. V is TRBV7-8 and J is TRBJ1-5, with D perhaps matching TRBD1 (5 bases). Germline V gives CDR1 SGHVS, CDR2 FQNEAQ. The CDR3 extends over 18 amino acids. V dropped 1 base and J dropped 0 bases, with 16 bases sitting between them. In DNA, the CDR3 is TGTGCCAGCAGCTTAGTTATATCGGGGACGGATAGCAATCAGCCCCAGCATTTT. As protein: CASSLVISGTDSNQPQHF.

This chain uses TRBV9 with TRBJ2-1; 11 bases align to TRBD2. Germline values: CDR1 SGDLS, CDR2 YYNGEE. J gave up 7 bases and V 0 bases, and 6 bases lay outside the gene matches. The CDR3 loop spans 16 amino acids. CDR3 loop: CASSVDGSGRGNEQFF. CDR3 nucleotide sequence: TGTGCCAGCAGCGTAGATGGTAGCGGGAGGGGTAATGAGCAGTTCTTC.

This clonotype appeared a few times. This rearrangement joins TRBV30 to TRBJ2-7; D is possibly TRBD2 (7 bases). The CDR3 contains 12 residues. Germline CDR1 and CDR2: GTSNPN and SVGIG (reference sequence). V lost 5 bases to trimming and J lost 6 bases, with 14 bases between them. The CDR3 loop is CAWGIGGGEQYF. DNA for the CDR3: TGTGCCTGGGGTATAGGGGGGGGCGAGCAGTACTTC.

This clonotype came up many times. Here the CDR3 DNA reads TGTGCTAGTGGTTTGGGACAGGGAATATCAGCTGGGGCCAACGTCCTGACTTTC. Amino acids: CASGLGQGISAGANVLTF. The chain combines TRBV12-5 with TRBJ2-6; 7 bases agree with TRBD1. The CDR3 extends over 18 amino acids. Germline loops: CDR1 LGHNT, CDR2 FRNRAP. The V gene end was trimmed by 1 base and the J gene end by 2 bases; junction bases not matched to a gene: 8.

V gene TRBV11-3 combines with J gene TRBJ2-3; D ambiguous. The germline CDR1 and CDR2 sequences are SGHNT and YENEEA. V lost 4 bases and J lost 4, with 15 bases in between. The CDR3 is 15 residues long. Here the CDR3 reads CASSSEKSAADTQYF. In nucleotides, the CDR3 is TGTGCCAGCAGCTCGGAGAAGTCGGCGGCAGATACGCAGTATTTT. The full variable domain, with the rest looked up from reference TRBV11-3 and TRBJ2-3, is EAGVVQSPRYKIIEKKQPVAFWCNPISGHNTLYWYLQNLGQGPELLIRYENEEAVDDSQLPKDRFSAERLKGVDSTLKIQPAELGDSAVYLCASSSEKSAADTQYFGPGTRLTVL.